This T cell receptor (beta chain) was retrieved from a study of naive and memory T cell subsets (dated by TCRdb to about 2017). About the investigation overall: The figure summarizing the skin biopsy and whole blood samples listed some 10 blood donors, 7 tuberculin skin test biopsies and 3 saline control biopsies. PCR2 was typically run as a SYBR Green qPCR and stopped at a set threshold, although low-input samples could use end-point PCR of approximately 6 cycles instead.

This clonotype was seen a few times. The clone's antigen remains unknown. Per-nucleotide qualities are absent, and no much larger clonotype sits a single base away. Paper-wide results and their limitations: The potential sensitivity of the RNA-based method to TCR transcript changes with T cell activation and differentiation was acknowledged.

The method behind the library was 5' RACE. The ligated cDNA was amplified by four rounds of PCR, in which nested alpha and beta constant region primers were used together with the SP2 primer. TCR RNA was reverse transcribed with SuperScript IV using alpha and beta constant region primers for the blood and skin samples. An oligonucleotide carrying the Illumina SP2 primer and a UMI was ligated to the 3' end of the cDNA by means of T4 RNA ligase 1. To prevent hairpin formation, the 12-nucleotide UMI was made up of two random hexamers with an eight-base spacer between them. TCR alpha and beta chain libraries were processed separately from the second PCR onward, with dual indexing for multiplexing. After pooling, the indexed libraries were analyzed by capillary electrophoresis and sequenced on either an Illumina MiSeq or NextSeq. To boost base diversity and improve cluster recognition, PhiX DNA at roughly 4.5-8% was spiked into the libraries. The authors' pipeline ran thus. Demultiplexor extracted UMIs from read 2, combined them with read 1 TCR sequence, and split reads by sample indices. Decombinator identified V and J genes and V-J junctions, assigning each TCR a five-part identifier including V and J deletions. Collapsinator relied on UMIs to correct both sequencing errors and PCR amplification heterogeneity, producing a UMI-based abundance for each TCR. CDR3Translator turned identifiers into nucleotide sequence, translated the nucleotide sequence into amino acids, and pulled out CDR3 regions based on terminal motifs. Error-corrected counts of alpha and beta TCRs from blood and skin were compared after being normalized to the amount of input RNA. TCRdb cleaned the public reads at Q25 with fastp, built clones with MiXCR and kept in-frame beta chains. Each CDR3 protein gets just one entry, which takes the most common genes and DNA from the rows behind it. The V and J calls shown here were made by TCRdb, not taken from the authors' results. This sample is represented by some 60,000 distinct CDR3 sequences; around 8% of them were singletons. The ten largest clones capture 9.8% of the sample.

V is cut by 7 bases and J by 2 bases, and the space between the germline ends is 12 bases. The CDR3 covers 13 residues, taking in both the cysteine and the phenylalanine. Only the CDR3 part of the read is kept: 39 bases, read in frame from the first base. Using 3' ligation of a UMI-containing oligonucleotide to TCR cDNA, the study laid out a robust and sensitive protocol to amplify, sequence and analyze TCRs. For whole blood analysis, 2.5 ml of peripheral blood was collected from healthy adult volunteers into Tempus tubes, and RNA was extracted following the manufacturer's instructions. Before reverse transcription, total RNA that had not been cell sorted was treated with RQ1 DNase, with a target input of 1 to 1000 ng. Libraries were prepared from skin biopsies and whole blood to test how robust the pipeline was in samples where T cells are a minority population.

The chain is made from TRBV12-3 or TRBV12-4 and TRBJ2-7; too little of a D gene remains to name it. This TCR came from a female donor in good health. At the DNA level, the sequence is TGTGCCAGCACCAATCGGCCAGCCTACGAGCAGTACTTC. Its product reads: CASTNRPAYEQYF.